This T cell receptor (beta chain) was profiled in a study of T cells in Graves' hyperthyroidism and ophthalmopathy. Study context: Blood from the periphery was taken at initial diagnosis, before any treatment. Study results and caveats: Ophthalmopathy, which appeared later, was predicted by the model a median roughly 6.6 months before onset. Most thyroid clonotypes expanded above 0.001 were also detected in blood.

Regions amplified from RNA transcripts were the TCR beta CDR3 regions. Researchers ran a first-round RT-PCR on the TCR CDR3 using the HTBI primer set. Each CDR3 protein is one row after TCRdb ran MiXCR on the multiplex PCR reads. The repertoire includes 500,000 or so distinct CDR3 sequences, roughly 16% of them detected once, and around 32% sits in the top ten. In its sample, this clonotype was seen a few times. As yet, its antigen is unknown. There are 13 residues in the CDR3. CDR1 SGDLS and CDR2 YYNGEE come from the germline V gene. The V and J ends lost 0 bases and 12 bases respectively, with 13 bases between them.

The receptor was derived from a young woman with Graves' ophthalmopathy. V and J are TRBV9 and TRBJ2-1; D might be TRBD1 (5 bases). The sequencing sample was made of blood. Here the CDR3 DNA reads TGTGCCAGCAGCGTAGAGGGGCAGGATTGGCAGTTCTTC. It codes for CASSVEGQDWQFF.